This T cell receptor beta chain is drawn from a study of OX40 agonist ivuxolimab in advanced cancers. The study, taken as a whole, reports: Part of the nonresponder group also had normalized T-cell clonal expansion that was low.

Losses at the gene ends were 0 bases for V and 0 bases for J; bases not matched to a gene: 10. This CDR3 region has 21 residues. Germline V gene data show CDR1 as MGHRA and CDR2 as YSYEKL. Here immunoSEQ multiplex PCR was the method, and the copy in TCRdb shows in-frame clones only, minus some. This table holds over 80,000 clones, about nine tenths found once. Only one count was recorded for this clone. The antigen is not known. Sequencing was performed on CD4+ or CD8+ T cells sorted from blood, taken in a trial of the OX40 agonist ivuxolimab. The chain employs TRBV4-1 and TRBJ2-1, with 14 bases lining up with TRBD2. The source of this sequence is an adult with an advanced solid tumor such as melanoma, head and neck, liver or kidney cancer. CDR3 loop: CASSQEKFRLAGGPSYNEQFF. The CDR3 nucleotides are TGCGCCAGCAGCCAAGAAAAGTTCCGACTAGCGGGAGGGCCCTCCTACAATGAGCAGTTCTTC.